Reported below is one T cell receptor (beta chain). This entry is derived from a study of blood T cell repertoires in COVID-19. Study background: T cells, B-cell-depleted T cells, or PBMCs supplied cDNA or gDNA.

As processed by the authors: Nucleated cell number was recorded as an estimate derived from reference gene primer amplification. Assay: immunoSEQ multiplex PCR; the TCRdb copy retains only in-frame clones and omits some. D and trimming were read from the DNA, whereas the V and J calls and clone size are those reported in that table. The sample has around 85,000 clones, around 90% seen once. This CDR3 is built from 13 residues. Germline CDR1 and CDR2: MNHEY and SMNVEV (reference sequence). Deletions cut 6 bases from V and 2 bases from J, with 9 bases between. This sequence joins TRBV27 and TRBJ2-3; maybe TRBD1 (5 bases). Input material: peripheral blood. The sequence was collected from an elderly woman with active or convalescent COVID-19. The CDR3 sequence is CASRGRSTDTQYF. The CDR3 coding sequence is TGTGCCAGCAGGGGGCGCTCCACAGATACGCAGTATTTT.